Below are 29 T cell receptor beta chains sequenced from a single sample in a study of blood T cell repertoires in COVID-19. Here immunoSEQ multiplex PCR was the method, and the copy in TCRdb shows in-frame clones only, minus some. The profile covers some 72,000 clones, with approximately 80% appearing a single time and about 13% taken by the ten largest. The sample was peripheral blood. These receptors all come from a man aged 50 to 59 with COVID-19, enrolled during active disease.

This chain joins TRBV5-1 and TRBJ2-7, with a tentative D call TRBD2 (5 bases). CDR1 is SGHRS, CDR2 YFSETQ, per germline. The CDR3 is 14 amino acids. Deletions cut 5 bases from V and 2 bases from J, with 14 bases between. The CDR3 region has the DNA TGCGCCAGCAGGTGGACTGACATAGCCTACGAGCAGTACTTC. It yields the protein CASRWTDIAYEQYF.

The chain recombines TRBV4-2 with TRBJ1-2; D ambiguous. Germline V gene lookup returns CDR1 LGHNA and CDR2 YNFKEQ. The CDR3 contains 15 residues. With 0 bases removed from V and 4 bases from J, the gap between germline ends came to 12 bases. As DNA, the CDR3 is TGTGCCAGCAGCCAAGATATAGTGGAGACCTATGGCTACACCTTC. Translation: CASSQDIVETYGYTF.

The CDR3, as DNA: TGTGCCAGCACCCGGATGGCCGGGGATGGGTCACCCCTCCACTTT. Its translation is CASTRMAGDGSPLHF. The rearrangement links TRBV28 to TRBJ1-6; the D is unclear. The CDR3 sequence is 15 residues long. Trimming took 7 bases from V and 10 from J, leaving 20 bases between them. Germline V lookup: CDR1 MDHEN, CDR2 SYDVKM.

The rearrangement links TRBV3-1 (or the pseudogene TRBV3-2) to TRBJ1-6; a possible D gene is TRBD1 (5 bases). CDR3 length: 15 residues. Germline CDR1 is LGHDT and CDR2 is YNNKEL (reference sequence). The V and J ends lost 1 base and 10 bases respectively, with 14 bases between them. This CDR3 reads CASSQVTGAGSPLHF. The DNA for the CDR3 is TGTGCCAGCAGCCAAGTGACTGGGGCTGGATCACCCCTCCACTTT.

The chain employs TRBV12-3 or TRBV12-4 and TRBJ1-5; D is perhaps TRBD1 (6 bases). This CDR3 is built from 12 residues. V was clipped by 7 bases and J by 4 bases, with 8 bases between them. CDR3 residues: CASTQGNQPQHF. CDR3 DNA: TGTGCCAGCACCCAGGGGAATCAGCCCCAGCATTTT.

The J gene is TRBJ2-7, the V gene TRBV3-1 (or the pseudogene TRBV3-2); 7 bases fit TRBD2. V lost 2 bases to trimming and J lost 5 bases; unmatched junction nucleotides: 3. The CDR3 loop spans 13 amino acids. The germline CDR1 and CDR2 sequences are LGHDT and YNNKEL (reference sequence). CDR3 residues: CASSQLLANEQYF. In DNA form, the CDR3 reads TGTGCCAGCAGCCAATTACTAGCGAACGAGCAGTACTTC.

The chain uses TRBV7-9 and TRBJ2-7; 7 bases are shared with TRBD2. V shed 1 base, J shed 6 bases, and the junction held 6 bases outside the gene matches. Germline CDR1 reads SEHNR; CDR2 reads FQNEAQ (reference sequence). The length of the CDR3 is 14 residues. CDR3 bases: TGTGCCAGCAGCTTAGAGGCGGGAGTAAGCGAGCAGTACTTC. Translated, it gives CASSLEAGVSEQYF.

The rearrangement joins TRBV6-4 to TRBJ2-1; 10 nucleotides align to TRBD2. After removal of 3 bases from V and 7 bases from J, the junction contained 3 bases not matched to a gene. The germline V gene has CDR1 MRHNA and CDR2 SNTAGT. The CDR3 is 14 amino acids. CDR3 sequence (DNA): TGTGCCAGCAGTGAAGCGGGAGGGGAAAATGAGCAGTTCTTC. This translates into CASSEAGGENEQFF.

The V and J genes are TRBV7-2 and TRBJ2-7; 7 bases are a match to TRBD2. The junction had 14 bases not matched to a gene; V was cut back by 5 bases and J by 4 bases. CDR1 is SGHTA, CDR2 FQGNSA, per germline. The CDR3 consists of 16 residues. Written as DNA, the CDR3 is TGTGCCAGCAGCACAGCCTTCACTGGCGGGAGATACGAGCAGTACTTC. Protein sequence: CASSTAFTGGRYEQYF.

This rearrangement joins TRBV15 to TRBJ2-3; 10 bases map to TRBD1. With V trimmed by 1 base and J by 4 bases, 5 bases remained unmatched. The CDR3 loop spans 16 amino acids. Germline V lookup: CDR1 LNHNV, CDR2 YYDKDF (reference sequence). DNA for the CDR3: TGTGCCACCAGCAGAGTGAGGGACAGGGGTCCAGATACGCAGTATTTT. This codes for CATSRVRDRGPDTQYF.

This clone appeared once. The V gene is TRBV11-1, the J gene TRBJ1-4, with 11 bases fitting TRBD1. The V gene's germline CDR1 is SGHAT and CDR2 FQDESV (reference sequence). The CDR3 length is 15 residues. Trimming removed 5 bases from V and 5 bases from J; junction bases left unmatched: 4. CDR3 amino acids: CASSPDRGQNEKLFF. The CDR3 DNA is TGTGCCAGCAGCCCGGACAGGGGGCAAAATGAAAAACTGTTTTTT.

The gene calls are TRBV6-5 and TRBJ2-3; 12 bases line up with TRBD2. Germline V CDR1 and CDR2: MNHEY, SVGAGI. CDR3 length: 15 amino acids. V was clipped by 6 bases and J by 4 bases; unmatched bases: 5. The CDR3 reads CASRPGTSGSDTQYF. The CDR3 nucleotides read TGTGCCAGCAGACCCGGGACTAGCGGGTCAGATACGCAGTATTTT.

The chain carries TRBV19 and TRBJ2-5; a weak D match, TRBD2 (5 bases). Trimming shortened V by 7 bases and J by 2 bases, and 17 bases separated the two germline ends. CDR1 is LNHDA and CDR2 is SQIVND in the germline V gene (reference sequence). This CDR3 comprises 15 residues. This chain's CDR3 is CASTGLGRNQETQYF. CDR3 DNA sequence: TGTGCCAGTACGGGGTTGGGCAGGAATCAAGAGACCCAGTACTTC.

The rearrangement joins TRBV30 to TRBJ1-5, with 10 positions matching TRBD1. The CDR3 has 12 amino acids. Losses at the gene ends were 8 bases for V and 4 bases for J; bases not matched to a gene: 2. In germline, CDR1 is GTSNPN, CDR2 SVGIG (reference sequence). The DNA of the CDR3 is TGTGCCGCGGGACAGGGGAATCAGCCCCAGCATTTT. Protein product: CAAGQGNQPQHF.

The chain carries TRBV6-2 or TRBV6-3 and TRBJ1-5; TRBD1 is a possible D gene (5 bases). The germline V and J ends were trimmed by 5 bases and 2 bases, with 13 bases remaining between them. The CDR3 totals 15 residues. The germline V gene has CDR1 MNHEY and CDR2 SVGEGT. CDR3 DNA: TGTGCCAGCAGTCAGAGGACATTGGGCAATCAGCCCCAGCATTTT. Protein product: CASSQRTLGNQPQHF.

This clone occurred once. The rearrangement links TRBV28 to TRBJ2-2, with 8 positions matching TRBD1. This CDR3 contains 15 residues. Germline CDR1 and CDR2: MDHEN and SYDVKM. V shed 8 bases, J shed 2 bases, and the junction held 7 bases outside the gene matches. The CDR3: CASRRTGLNTGELFF. CDR3 nucleotide sequence: TGTGCCAGCCGACGGACAGGGCTAAACACCGGGGAGCTGTTTTTT.

The sample holds a few counts of this clone. The CDR3 coding sequence is TGTGCCTGGAGTTCCCGGGAGGGCCACACCGGGGAGCTGTTTTTT. It yields the protein CAWSSREGHTGELFF. The V and J genes are TRBV30 and TRBJ2-2, with 8 bases matching TRBD2. The CDR3 is made up of 15 amino acids. V was clipped by 2 bases and J by 3 bases; unmatched bases: 5. Germline-derived CDR1 and CDR2 are GTSNPN and SVGIG (reference sequence).

The rearrangement joins TRBV5-4 to TRBJ1-2, with D unresolved. Germline V gene lookup returns CDR1 SGHNT and CDR2 YYREEE (reference sequence). The germline V and J ends were trimmed by 1 base and 1 base, with 5 bases remaining between them. The CDR3 is 13 amino acids. CDR3 residues: CASSLSDNYGYTF. In nucleotides, the CDR3 is TGTGCCAGCAGCTTGAGCGATAACTATGGCTACACCTTC.

This clone is a singleton in its sample. The chain carries TRBV7-2 and TRBJ2-1; unclear D gene. The CDR3 has 15 residues. CDR1 is SGHTA and CDR2 is FQGNSA in the germline V gene. The V gene lost 1 base and the J gene lost 2 bases, with 9 bases spanning the gap. Here the CDR3 DNA reads TGTGCCAGCAGCTTAGAAGCCGCAACCTACAATGAGCAGTTCTTC. This gives the protein CASSLEAATYNEQFF.

DNA of the CDR3: TGTGCCAGTAGTACATCGCCGGGTCCTGGAAACACCATATATTTT. This gives the protein CASSTSPGPGNTIYF. The chain recombines TRBV19 with TRBJ1-3; no reliable D call. The CDR3 contains 15 residues. CDR1 is LNHDA and CDR2 is SQIVND in the germline V gene (reference sequence). V shed 4 bases and J shed 2 bases, with 12 bases lying between them. The complete variable domain, with remaining parts taken from reference TRBV19 and TRBJ1-3, reads DGGITQSPKYLFRKEGQNVTLSCEQNLNHDAMYWYRQDPGQGLRLIYYSQIVNDFQKGDIAEGYSVSREKKESFPLTVTSAQKNPTAFYLCASSTSPGPGNTIYFGEGSWLTVV.

J is TRBJ1-4 and V is TRBV6-5, with unresolved D. This CDR3 has 13 amino acids. V was clipped by 7 bases and J by 3 bases, with 9 bases between them. Germline CDR1 reads MNHEY; CDR2 reads SVGAGI. In DNA form, the CDR3 reads TGTGCCAGCACGGGGTCGCCTAATGAAAAACTGTTTTTT. It encodes CASTGSPNEKLFF.

This chain links TRBV7-2 with TRBJ1-4, with TRBD1 matching over 7 bases. The germline CDR1 and CDR2 sequences are SGHTA and FQGNSA. Trimming removed 1 base from V and 4 bases from J; junction bases left unmatched: 3. This CDR3 contains 15 residues. The chain's CDR3 is CASSLVGQVNEKLFF. As DNA, the CDR3 is TGTGCCAGCAGCTTAGTAGGACAGGTTAATGAAAAACTGTTTTTT.

In this sample, this clone turned up once. This rearrangement joins TRBV19 to TRBJ1-4; D is unclear. Between the trimmed V and J ends, which lost 3 bases and 0 bases, there was a span of 17 bases. CDR1 is LNHDA, CDR2 SQIVND, per germline (reference sequence). The CDR3 consists of 18 residues. This CDR3 is CASSIAGGIGPTNEKLFF. In nucleotides, the CDR3 is TGTGCCAGTAGTATCGCCGGCGGTATCGGCCCAACTAATGAAAAACTGTTTTTT.

The sample holds a few counts of this clone. V gene TRBV4-3 combines with J gene TRBJ1-5, with D hard to call. The CDR3 extends over 15 amino acids. V gave up 5 bases and J gave up 1 base, with 12 bases separating them. In germline, CDR1 is LGHNA, CDR2 YSLEER. The CDR3 region has the DNA TGCGCCAGCAGCTCGGTACGAGGAAGCAATCAGCCCCAGCATTTT. As protein: CASSSVRGSNQPQHF.

This clone came up a few times. The chain is built from TRBV5-1 and TRBJ1-1; D may be TRBD1 (6 bases). Germline lookup yields CDR1 SGHRS and CDR2 YFSETQ. The ends were cut back, 4 bases at V and 2 bases at J, with 12 bases in the middle. The CDR3 is 14 residues long. CDR3 sequence (DNA): TGCGCCAGCAGCCACATACAGGGAAACACTGAAGCTTTCTTT. Translating it yields CASSHIQGNTEAFF.

Details on this clone: At the DNA level, this CDR3 is encoded by other sequences in the same sample as well. The chain is built from TRBV7-9 and TRBJ1-1; a possible D gene is TRBD1 (6 bases). The V end lost 3 bases, the J end lost 5 bases, and 7 bases lay between the germline ends. The CDR3 spans 12 residues. The germline V gene encodes CDR1 SEHNR and CDR2 FQNEAQ (reference sequence). CDR3 bases: TGTGCCAGCAGCTTTCAGGGGACTGAAGCTTTCTTT. Its protein product is CASSFQGTEAFF.

This chain uses TRBV3-1 (or the pseudogene TRBV3-2) with TRBJ2-7, with TRBD2 as a possible D gene (6 bases). Trimming took 4 bases from V and 3 from J, leaving 10 bases between them. Looked up from germline, CDR1 is LGHDT and CDR2 is YNNKEL (reference sequence). The CDR3 sequence is 13 residues long. CDR3 in amino acids: CASSRGVLYEQYF. The DNA of the CDR3 is TGTGCCAGCAGCCGCGGGGTCCTCTACGAGCAGTACTTC.

The V and J genes are TRBV5-8 and TRBJ1-5, with 10 bases matching TRBD1. Germline trimming cut 4 bases from V and 2 bases from J; bases unmatched to any gene: 3. Looked up from germline, CDR1 is SGHTS and CDR2 is YDEGEE. The CDR3 is 15 residues long. The CDR3 sequence: CASSPGTGGNQPQHF. CDR3 coding DNA: TGTGCCAGCAGCCCCGGGACAGGGGGCAATCAGCCCCAGCATTTT.

V is TRBV18 and J is TRBJ1-3, with 7 bases lining up with TRBD1. The CDR3 is 17 amino acids. Germline V gives CDR1 KGHSH, CDR2 LQKENI. V lost 4 bases, J lost 0 bases, and 9 bases stayed unmatched. The CDR3 DNA sequence: TGTGCCAGCTCACAGGGACAGCCGATGAGCTCTGGAAACACCATATATTTT. Encoded protein: CASSQGQPMSSGNTIYF. Looking up the rest from reference TRBV18 and TRBJ1-3 gives the full variable domain: NAGVMQNPRHLVRRRGQEARLRCSPMKGHSHVYWYRQLPEEGLKFMVYLQKENIIDESGMPKERFSAEFPKEGPSILRIQQVVRGDSAAYFCASSQGQPMSSGNTIYFGEGSWLTVV.